This entry lists 20 T cell receptor beta chains sequenced from one sample in a study of blood T cell repertoires in COVID-19. The protocol was immunoSEQ multiplex PCR, while the TCRdb copy is restricted to in-frame clones and leaves out a portion. In the table there are around 400,000 clones, around 92% of which are singletons. The specimen sequenced was peripheral blood. These receptors originate from a man aged 35 to 55 with acute or convalescent COVID-19.

The rearrangement uses TRBV7-3 and TRBJ1-6; maybe TRBD1 (5 bases). CDR3 length: 14 amino acids. The germline V gene encodes CDR1 SGHTA and CDR2 FQGTGA. V shed 2 bases and J shed 7 bases, with 9 bases lying between them. The CDR3 reads CASSLGGGNSPLHF. The CDR3 nucleotides read TGTGCCAGCAGCTTAGGTGGGGGGAATTCACCCCTCCACTTT.

This clone was picked up a small number of times. The rearrangement uses TRBV19 and TRBJ1-1; a possible D gene is TRBD1 (6 bases). The germline gives CDR1 LNHDA, CDR2 SQIVND (reference sequence). The CDR3 runs to 15 residues. Trimming pared 5 bases from V and 1 base from J, leaving 14 bases between. The CDR3 loop is CASSSQGWGNTEAFF. Written as DNA, the CDR3 is TGTGCCAGTAGTTCACAGGGTTGGGGGAACACTGAAGCTTTCTTT.

The V and J genes are TRBV4-1 and TRBJ2-3, with TRBD2 as a possible D gene (6 bases). This CDR3 has 16 residues. Germline V gene sequence: CDR1 MGHRA, CDR2 YSYEKL. The V end was cut by 1 base, the J end by 2 bases, with 13 bases between. The CDR3 nucleotides are TGCGCCAGCAGCCAAGTGGTTTTAGCGGCCACAGATACGCAGTATTTT. It encodes CASSQVVLAATDTQYF.

This clone was seen once. The chain has TRBV7-8 and TRBJ2-1; 8 positions match TRBD1. The CDR3 extends over 16 amino acids. CDR1 and CDR2 from the germline V gene are SGHVS and FQNEAQ. Germline trimming cut 5 bases from V and 4 bases from J; bases unmatched to any gene: 10. CDR3 in amino acids: CASSRTGQGPYNEQFF. CDR3 coding DNA: TGTGCCAGCAGCCGCACAGGACAGGGTCCATACAATGAGCAGTTCTTC.

The chain combines TRBV5-6 with TRBJ1-1; TRBD1 might be the D (6 bases). Germline values: CDR1 SGHDT, CDR2 YYEEEE. V dropped 6 bases and J dropped 5 bases, with 26 bases sitting between them. This CDR3 has 17 amino acids. As DNA, the CDR3 is TGTGCCAGCAACTCCCCCGGGACACCTACTACGAGGACTGAAGCTTTCTTT. This gives the protein CASNSPGTPTTRTEAFF.

This clone was found once. The chain recombines TRBV7-9 with TRBJ2-1, with 13 bases aligning to TRBD2. The CDR3 sequence is 15 residues long. Germline CDR1 is SEHNR and CDR2 is FQNEAQ (reference sequence). Trimming removed 5 bases from V and 5 bases from J; junction bases left unmatched: 3. Here the CDR3 reads CASSKGLAGNNEQFF. The CDR3 nucleotides read TGTGCCAGCAGCAAGGGACTAGCGGGGAACAATGAGCAGTTCTTC.

This chain links TRBV6-5 with TRBJ1-1; D may be TRBD1 (6 bases). V lost 5 bases and J 3 bases, leaving 16 bases between the germline ends. The CDR3 totals 15 residues. CDR1 and CDR2 (germline): MNHEY, SVGAGI. The CDR3 DNA is TGTGCCAGCAGTCCTAGGGGGGGGTGGGACACTGAAGCTTTCTTT. This encodes CASSPRGGWDTEAFF.

This rearrangement joins TRBV3-1 (or the pseudogene TRBV3-2) to TRBJ2-3, with TRBD1 identical over 8 bases. This CDR3 region has 15 residues. The germline V gene has CDR1 LGHDT and CDR2 YNNKEL (reference sequence). V gave up 0 bases and J gave up 6 bases; unmatched junction bases: 5. This CDR3 is CASSQDFQGADTQYF. The CDR3 nucleotides read TGTGCCAGCAGCCAAGATTTCCAGGGGGCGGATACGCAGTATTTT.

This rearrangement joins TRBV10-2 to TRBJ1-4, with TRBD1 matching 7 bases. The V segment lost 4 bases and the J segment 6 bases; nucleotides outside the gene matches: 5. In germline, CDR1 is WSHSY, CDR2 SAAADI. The CDR3 totals 14 residues. The CDR3 sequence: CASSGQGRYEKLFF. The CDR3 region has the DNA TGCGCCAGCAGTGGACAGGGTAGATATGAAAAACTGTTTTTT.

The chain couples TRBV6-6 to TRBJ2-5; TRBD1 matches at 9 bases. Germline V gene sequence: CDR1 MNHNY, CDR2 SVGAGI (reference sequence). This CDR3 is built from 14 residues. The junction had 6 bases not matched to a gene; V was cut back by 5 bases and J by 5 bases. The CDR3 loop is CASSLQGAEETQYF. CDR3 bases: TGTGCCAGCAGTCTACAGGGGGCAGAGGAGACCCAGTACTTC.

This clone has only a few counts. This chain uses TRBV11-3 with TRBJ2-2; perhaps TRBD2 as D (6 bases). V was clipped by 1 base and J by 1 base, with 7 bases between them. The CDR3 totals 15 residues. The germline CDR1 and CDR2 sequences are SGHNT and YENEEA. DNA for the CDR3: TGTGCCAGCAGCTTAGGGGGGGTGAACACCGGGGAGCTGTTTTTT. It yields the protein CASSLGGVNTGELFF.

Here the CDR3 DNA reads TGTGCCAGCCGGGACAGGGTCATCGCAGATACGCAGTATTTT. Translated: CASRDRVIADTQYF. This sequence joins TRBV6-5 and TRBJ2-3, with TRBD1 matching 9 bases. The CDR3 sequence is 14 residues long. Looked up from germline, CDR1 is MNHEY and CDR2 is SVGAGI. J was trimmed by 4 bases and V by 8 bases; bases with no gene match: 7.

The chain employs TRBV7-2 and TRBJ2-7; 7 positions match TRBD1. Germline CDR1 reads SGHTA; CDR2 reads FQGNSA. There are 18 residues in the CDR3. V lost 2 bases and J lost 2; bases outside the gene matches: 15. CDR3 amino acids: CASSLRGQPHLNPYEQYF. The DNA for the CDR3 is TGTGCCAGCAGCTTACGGGGACAGCCCCATCTAAACCCCTACGAGCAGTACTTC.

The rearrangement links TRBV2 to TRBJ2-2; 8 bases map to TRBD2. CDR1 is SNHLY, CDR2 FYNNEI, per germline. The CDR3 is 14 amino acids. With 8 bases clipped from V and 4 bases from J, the junction kept 6 bases outside the gene matches. Here the CDR3 reads CASGGRGATGELFF. CDR3 DNA: TGTGCCAGCGGGGGGCGGGGGGCCACCGGGGAGCTGTTTTTT.

The chain has TRBV3-1 (or the pseudogene TRBV3-2) and TRBJ2-3; 13 bases map to TRBD2. Germline loops: CDR1 LGHDT, CDR2 YNNKEL (reference sequence). After removal of 5 bases from V and 3 bases from J, the junction contained 8 bases not matched to a gene. The CDR3 contains 17 residues. DNA of the CDR3: TGTGCCAGCAGCAGAACGGGACTAGCGGGACTTACAGATACGCAGTATTTT. It specifies CASSRTGLAGLTDTQYF.

This chain uses TRBV5-1 with TRBJ1-2, with D possibly matching TRBD1 (6 bases). Looked up from germline, CDR1 is SGHRS and CDR2 is YFSETQ. CDR3 length: 16 amino acids. Trimming shortened V by 4 bases and J by 2 bases, and 18 bases separated the two germline ends. CDR3 coding DNA: TGCGCCAGCAGCCCCACCCCCCACAGGGTGAACTATGGCTACACCTTC. Translated: CASSPTPHRVNYGYTF. Variable domain in full (rest from reference TRBV5-1 and TRBJ1-2): KAGVTQTPRYLIKTRGQQVTLSCSPISGHRSVSWYQQTPGQGLQFLFEYFSETQRNKGNFPGRFSGRQFSNSRSEMNVSTLELGDSALYLCASSPTPHRVNYGYTFGSGTRLTVV.

Only a few counts were recorded for this clone. The chain employs TRBV7-2 and TRBJ1-1, with no clear D. V was pared by 5 bases and J by 5 bases, with 12 bases between. The CDR3 runs to 13 residues. Germline V gene lookup returns CDR1 SGHTA and CDR2 FQGNSA. CDR3 region: CASSNRRETEAFF. The CDR3 nucleotides read TGTGCCAGCAGCAATAGAAGGGAGACTGAAGCTTTCTTT.

The J gene is TRBJ1-2, the V gene TRBV30, with D perhaps TRBD1 (5 bases). V shed 2 bases and J shed 4 bases, with 11 bases lying between them. This CDR3 has 13 amino acids. Per germline, CDR1 GTSNPN and CDR2 SVGIG (reference sequence). CDR3 nucleotides: TGTGCCTGGAGTCCGACAGAAACCTATGGCTACACCTTC. It translates to CAWSPTETYGYTF.

This chain connects TRBV7-9 to TRBJ1-5, with 8 bases lining up with TRBD1. Germline CDR1 SEHNR, CDR2 FQNEAQ (reference sequence). CDR3 length: 14 amino acids. With 5 bases clipped from V and 4 bases from J, the junction kept 4 bases outside the gene matches. CDR3 loop: CASSPRDRNQPQHF. The DNA for the CDR3 is TGTGCCAGCAGCCCTAGGGACAGGAATCAGCCCCAGCATTTT.

This chain joins TRBV27 and TRBJ1-1; 9 bases align to TRBD1. Germline loops: CDR1 MNHEY, CDR2 SMNVEV (reference sequence). V lost 5 bases and J lost 4; bases outside the gene matches: 14. The CDR3 length is 17 residues. CDR3 loop: CASSLGTGLLTLTEAFF. The CDR3 nucleotides read TGTGCCAGCAGTCTCGGGACAGGGCTATTAACTCTCACTGAAGCTTTCTTT.